Here is one T cell receptor (beta chain) with its context. This sample was taken from a study of early T cells in non-severe SARS-CoV-2 infection. Study-level information: It was bulk RNA from unsorted whole blood that was sequenced, and the chains were unpaired.

Trimming took 1 base from V and 2 from J, leaving 12 bases between them. The CDR3 runs 15 residues. Germline assignment: CDR1 SEHNR and CDR2 FQNEAQ (reference sequence). Attachment of unique molecular identifiers to individual cDNA molecules was performed. TCRdb independently ran MiXCR on the 5' RACE reads; one entry per CDR3 protein. The sample yields approximately 97,000 distinct CDR3 sequences, about 10% seen once. This sequence originates from an adult who was a healthcare worker with PCR-confirmed SARS-CoV-2 infection or an uninfected control (not recorded which). The V and J genes are TRBV7-9 and TRBJ2-7, with a possible D match to TRBD2 (6 bases). Sequences were derived from whole blood, sampled at baseline. In DNA form, the CDR3 reads TGTGCCAGCAGCTTAGTGGCGGGGACGACCTACGAGCAGTACTTC. Its translation: CASSLVAGTTYEQYF.